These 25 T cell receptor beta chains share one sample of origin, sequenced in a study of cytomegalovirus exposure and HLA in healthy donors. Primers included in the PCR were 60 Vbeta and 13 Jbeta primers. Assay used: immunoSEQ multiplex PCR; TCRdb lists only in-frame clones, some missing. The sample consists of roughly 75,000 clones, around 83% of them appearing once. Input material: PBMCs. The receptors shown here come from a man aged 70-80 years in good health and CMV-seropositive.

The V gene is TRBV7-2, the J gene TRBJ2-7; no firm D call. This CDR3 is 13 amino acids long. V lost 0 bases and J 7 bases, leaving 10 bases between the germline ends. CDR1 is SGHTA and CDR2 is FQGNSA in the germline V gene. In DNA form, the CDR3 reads TGTGCCAGCAGCTTAGCGCAGTTGAGGGAGCAGTACTTC. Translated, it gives CASSLAQLREQYF.

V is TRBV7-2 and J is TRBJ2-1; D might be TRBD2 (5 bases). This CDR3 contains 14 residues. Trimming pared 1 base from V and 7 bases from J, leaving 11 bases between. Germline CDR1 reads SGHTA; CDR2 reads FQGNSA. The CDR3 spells CASSLGYRENEQFF. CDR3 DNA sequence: TGTGCCAGCAGCTTAGGGTACCGGGAAAATGAGCAGTTCTTC.

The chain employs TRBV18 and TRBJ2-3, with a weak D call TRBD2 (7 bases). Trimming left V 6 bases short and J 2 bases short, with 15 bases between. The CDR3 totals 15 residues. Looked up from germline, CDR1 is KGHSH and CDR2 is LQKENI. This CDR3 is CASSPGGGYTDTQYF. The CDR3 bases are TGTGCCAGCTCTCCGGGGGGCGGATACACAGATACGCAGTATTTT.

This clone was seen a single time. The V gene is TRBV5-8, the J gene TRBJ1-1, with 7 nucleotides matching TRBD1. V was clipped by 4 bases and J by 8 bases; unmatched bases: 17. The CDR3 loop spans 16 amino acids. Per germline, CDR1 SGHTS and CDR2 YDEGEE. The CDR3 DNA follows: TGTGCCAGCAGCAGCAACACAGGGGCATGGGGCCAAGAAGCTTTCTTT. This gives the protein CASSSNTGAWGQEAFF. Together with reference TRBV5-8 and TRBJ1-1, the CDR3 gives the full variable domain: EAGVTQSPTHLIKTRGQQATLRCSPISGHTSVYWYQQALGLGLQFLLWYDEGEERNRGNFPPRFSGRQFPNYSSELNVNALELEDSALYLCASSSNTGAWGQEAFFGQGTRLTVV.

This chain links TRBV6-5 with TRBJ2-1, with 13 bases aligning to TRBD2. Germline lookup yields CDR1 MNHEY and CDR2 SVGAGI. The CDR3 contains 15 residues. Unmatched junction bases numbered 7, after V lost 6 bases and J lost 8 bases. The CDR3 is CASRPGLAGVYEQFF. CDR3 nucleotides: TGTGCCAGCAGACCCGGACTAGCGGGAGTATATGAGCAGTTCTTC.

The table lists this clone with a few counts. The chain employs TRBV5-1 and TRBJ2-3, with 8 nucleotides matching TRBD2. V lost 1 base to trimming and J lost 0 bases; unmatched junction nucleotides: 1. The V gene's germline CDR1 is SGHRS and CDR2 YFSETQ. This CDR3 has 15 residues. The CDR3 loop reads CASSLTGGSTDTQYF. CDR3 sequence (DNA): TGCGCCAGCAGCTTGACGGGGGGGAGCACAGATACGCAGTATTTT.

CDR3 sequence reads: CASSFRGSNQPQHF. The CDR3 DNA follows: TGTGCCAGCAGCTTTCGAGGGAGCAATCAGCCCCAGCATTTT. The chain couples TRBV7-9 to TRBJ1-5; no definite D call. This CDR3 has 14 residues. V lost 3 bases and J lost 1, with 7 bases in between. The germline V gene has CDR1 SEHNR and CDR2 FQNEAQ (reference sequence).

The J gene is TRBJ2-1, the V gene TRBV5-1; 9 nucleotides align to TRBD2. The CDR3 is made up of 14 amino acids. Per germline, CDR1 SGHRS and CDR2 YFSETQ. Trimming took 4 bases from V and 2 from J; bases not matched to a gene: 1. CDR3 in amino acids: CASSEREAYNEQFF. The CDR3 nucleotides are TGCGCCAGCAGCGAGCGGGAGGCCTACAATGAGCAGTTCTTC. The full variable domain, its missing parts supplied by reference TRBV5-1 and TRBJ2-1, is KAGVTQTPRYLIKTRGQQVTLSCSPISGHRSVSWYQQTPGQGLQFLFEYFSETQRNKGNFPGRFSGRQFSNSRSEMNVSTLELGDSALYLCASSEREAYNEQFFGPGTRLTVL.

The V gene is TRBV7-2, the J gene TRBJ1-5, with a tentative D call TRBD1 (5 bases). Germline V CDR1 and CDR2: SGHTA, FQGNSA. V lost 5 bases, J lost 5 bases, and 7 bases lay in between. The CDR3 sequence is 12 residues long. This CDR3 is CASSRDYQPQHF. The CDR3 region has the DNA TGTGCCAGCAGCCGGGACTATCAGCCCCAGCATTTT. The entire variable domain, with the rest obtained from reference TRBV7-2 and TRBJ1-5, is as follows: GAGVSQSPSNKVTEKGKDVELRCDPISGHTALYWYRQSLGQGLEFLIYFQGNSAPDKSGLPSDRFSAERTGGSVSTLTIQRTQQEDSAVYLCASSRDYQPQHFGDGTRLSIL.

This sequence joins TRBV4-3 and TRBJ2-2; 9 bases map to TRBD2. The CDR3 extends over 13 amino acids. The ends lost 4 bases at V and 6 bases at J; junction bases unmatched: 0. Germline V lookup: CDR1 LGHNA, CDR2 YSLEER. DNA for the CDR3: TGCGCCAGCAGCCGGACTAGCGCCGGGGAGCTGTTTTTT. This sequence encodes CASSRTSAGELFF.

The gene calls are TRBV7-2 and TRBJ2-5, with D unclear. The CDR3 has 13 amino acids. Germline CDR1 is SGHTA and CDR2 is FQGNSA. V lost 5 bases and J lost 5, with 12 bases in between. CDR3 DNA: TGTGCCAGCAGCGCCCGTACCGGGGAGACCCAGTACTTC. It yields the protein CASSARTGETQYF.

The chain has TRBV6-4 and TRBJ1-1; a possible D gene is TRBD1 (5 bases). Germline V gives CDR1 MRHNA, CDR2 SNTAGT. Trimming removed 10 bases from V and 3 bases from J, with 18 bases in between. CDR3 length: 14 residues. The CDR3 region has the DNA TGTGCCACCAAGAAGGGGCGTGAGGACACTGAAGCTTTCTTT. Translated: CATKKGREDTEAFF.

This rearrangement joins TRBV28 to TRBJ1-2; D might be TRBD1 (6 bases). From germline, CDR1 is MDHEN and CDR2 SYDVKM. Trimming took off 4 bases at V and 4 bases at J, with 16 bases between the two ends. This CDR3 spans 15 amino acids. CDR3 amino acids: CASSSPLGGAYGYTF. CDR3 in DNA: TGTGCCAGCAGTTCCCCCCTAGGGGGTGCCTATGGCTACACCTTC.

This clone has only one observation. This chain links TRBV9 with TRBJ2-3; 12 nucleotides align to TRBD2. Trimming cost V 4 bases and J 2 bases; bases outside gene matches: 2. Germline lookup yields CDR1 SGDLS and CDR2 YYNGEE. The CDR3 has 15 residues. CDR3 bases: TGTGCCAGCAGCAGGACTAGCGGGGCCACAGATACGCAGTATTTT. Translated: CASSRTSGATDTQYF.

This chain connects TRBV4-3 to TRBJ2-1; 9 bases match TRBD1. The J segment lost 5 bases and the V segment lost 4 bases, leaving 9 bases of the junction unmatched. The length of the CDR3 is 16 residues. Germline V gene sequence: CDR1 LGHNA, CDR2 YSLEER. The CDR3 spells CASSLQRDREDNEQFF. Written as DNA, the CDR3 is TGCGCCAGCAGCCTCCAACGGGACAGGGAAGACAATGAGCAGTTCTTC.

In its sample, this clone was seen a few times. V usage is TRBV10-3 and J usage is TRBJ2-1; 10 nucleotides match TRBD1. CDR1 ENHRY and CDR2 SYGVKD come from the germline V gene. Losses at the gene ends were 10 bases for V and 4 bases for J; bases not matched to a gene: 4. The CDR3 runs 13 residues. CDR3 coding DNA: TGTGCCAGCGGACAGGGGGTATACAATGAGCAGTTCTTC. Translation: CASGQGVYNEQFF.

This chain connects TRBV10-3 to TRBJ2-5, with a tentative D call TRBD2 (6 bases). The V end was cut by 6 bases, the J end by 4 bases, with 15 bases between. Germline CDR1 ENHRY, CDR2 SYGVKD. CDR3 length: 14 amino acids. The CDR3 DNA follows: TGTGCCATCAGCGGCCGGAGGGGCCGAGAGACCCAGTACTTC. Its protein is CAISGRRGRETQYF.

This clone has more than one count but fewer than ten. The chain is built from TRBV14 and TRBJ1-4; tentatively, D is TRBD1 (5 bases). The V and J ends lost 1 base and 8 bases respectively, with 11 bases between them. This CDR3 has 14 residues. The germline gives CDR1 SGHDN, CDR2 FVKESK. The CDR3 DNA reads TGTGCCAGCAGCCAAGTCCGGGGGGTGGAAAAACTGTTTTTT. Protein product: CASSQVRGVEKLFF.

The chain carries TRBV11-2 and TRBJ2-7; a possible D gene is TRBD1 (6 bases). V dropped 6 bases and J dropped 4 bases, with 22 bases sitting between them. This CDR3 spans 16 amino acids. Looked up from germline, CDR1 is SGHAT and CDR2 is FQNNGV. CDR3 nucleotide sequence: TGTGCCAGCAGAAAATGGGGTAGCACAGGGTGGTACGAGCAGTACTTC. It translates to CASRKWGSTGWYEQYF.

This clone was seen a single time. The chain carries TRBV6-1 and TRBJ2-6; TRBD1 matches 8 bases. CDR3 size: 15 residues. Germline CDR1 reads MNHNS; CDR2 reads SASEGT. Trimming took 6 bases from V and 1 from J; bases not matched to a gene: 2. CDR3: CASRRQGSGANVLTF. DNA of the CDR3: TGTGCCAGCAGGAGACAGGGGTCTGGGGCCAACGTCCTGACTTTC.

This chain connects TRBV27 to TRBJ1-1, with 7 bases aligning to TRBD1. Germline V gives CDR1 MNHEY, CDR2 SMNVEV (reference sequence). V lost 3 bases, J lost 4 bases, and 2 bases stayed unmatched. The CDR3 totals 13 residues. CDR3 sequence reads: CASSLTGLTEAFF. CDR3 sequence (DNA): TGTGCCAGCAGTTTGACAGGGCTCACTGAAGCTTTCTTT.

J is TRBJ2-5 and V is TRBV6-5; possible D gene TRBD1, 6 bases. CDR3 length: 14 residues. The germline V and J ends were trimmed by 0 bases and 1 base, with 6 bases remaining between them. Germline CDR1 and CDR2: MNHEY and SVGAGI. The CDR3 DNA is TGTGCCAGCAGTTACTCGGGGGCCCAAGAGACCCAGTACTTC. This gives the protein CASSYSGAQETQYF.

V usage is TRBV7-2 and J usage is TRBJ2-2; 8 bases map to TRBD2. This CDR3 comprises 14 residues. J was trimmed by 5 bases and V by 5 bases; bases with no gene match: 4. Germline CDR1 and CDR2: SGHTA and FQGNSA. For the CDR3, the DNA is TGTGCCAGCAGCGGGGCGGGAGGAACCGGGGAGCTGTTTTTT. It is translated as CASSGAGGTGELFF.

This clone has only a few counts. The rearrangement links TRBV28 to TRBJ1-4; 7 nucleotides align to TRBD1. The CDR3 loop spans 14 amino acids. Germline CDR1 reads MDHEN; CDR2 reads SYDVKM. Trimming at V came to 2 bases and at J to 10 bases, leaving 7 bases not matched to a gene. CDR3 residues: CASSLGQVEGKLFF. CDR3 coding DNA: TGTGCCAGCAGTTTAGGACAGGTAGAAGGAAAACTGTTTTTT.

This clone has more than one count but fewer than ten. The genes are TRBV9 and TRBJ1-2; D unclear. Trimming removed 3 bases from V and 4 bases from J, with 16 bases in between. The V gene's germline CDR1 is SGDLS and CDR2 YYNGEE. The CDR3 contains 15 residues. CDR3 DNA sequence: TGTGCCAGCAGCGGGGGAGGCGCTGTGGCCTATGGCTACACCTTC. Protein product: CASSGGGAVAYGYTF.